These 9 T cell receptor beta chains were all obtained from the same sample, sequenced in a study of blood T cells in healthy people across ages. A second PCR, run for roughly 7 to 12 cycles, used a sample-barcoded 5' primer plus a J-beta primer mix. TCRdb ran MiXCR on the 5' RACE reads and lists one entry per CDR3 protein. Counted here are approximately 800,000 distinct CDR3 sequences, roughly three fifths occurring once; the ten biggest clones make up 20% to 30%. Input material: blood. These TCRs come from a man aged 40-49 years in good health.

This clonotype has only a few counts. This chain joins TRBV27 and TRBJ1-2; D gene ambiguous. CDR3 size: 14 residues. V shed 8 bases and J shed 5 bases, with 18 bases lying between them. CDR1 is MNHEY, CDR2 SMNVEV, per germline (reference sequence). CDR3 sequence (DNA): TGTGCCAGCGGCCTCATCCGTAGCGGGTATGGCTACACCTTC. It specifies CASGLIRSGYGYTF.

This clonotype was counted once. The chain couples TRBV14 to TRBJ2-7, with TRBD2 matching 12 bases. This CDR3 contains 18 residues. V lost 2 bases and J lost 4; bases outside the gene matches: 12. Germline CDR1 is SGHDN and CDR2 is FVKESK. The CDR3 coding sequence is TGTGCCAGCAGCCAATCAAGCGGATGGACTAGCGGGGATTACGAGCAGTACTTC. Translated, it gives CASSQSSGWTSGDYEQYF.

This clonotype was detected only a few times. V is TRBV27 and J is TRBJ2-3; 9 nucleotides match TRBD1. Germline assignment: CDR1 MNHEY and CDR2 SMNVEV (reference sequence). The junction had 2 bases not matched to a gene; V was cut back by 4 bases and J by 3 bases. The CDR3 runs 14 residues. CDR3 nucleotide sequence: TGTGCCAGCAGTTCCGGGACAGGGACAGATACGCAGTATTTT. This encodes CASSSGTGTDTQYF.

The chain employs TRBV7-2 and TRBJ2-7; a possible D gene is TRBD2 (5 bases). V gave up 1 base and J gave up 6 bases, with 25 bases separating them. The germline CDR1 and CDR2 sequences are SGHTA and FQGNSA. The CDR3 has 18 residues. In nucleotides, the CDR3 is TGTGCCAGCAGCTTAGGGGGTGGCTCTAGGACTCTGGACGGCGAGCAGTACTTC. This sequence encodes CASSLGGGSRTLDGEQYF.

This chain uses TRBV4-1 with TRBJ2-1; D unclear. V lost 3 bases, J lost 9 bases, and 9 bases lay in between. The CDR3 is 12 amino acids. Germline V gene data show CDR1 as MGHRA and CDR2 as YSYEKL. The CDR3: CASSQRFGEQFF. The CDR3 DNA sequence: TGCGCCAGCAGCCAGAGGTTTGGTGAGCAGTTCTTC.

This clonotype was counted once. The genes are TRBV27 and TRBJ2-3; no definite D call. The CDR3 sequence is 11 residues long. Germline-derived CDR1 and CDR2 are MNHEY and SMNVEV (reference sequence). Between the trimmed V and J ends, which lost 7 bases and 6 bases, there was a span of 8 bases. CDR3 loop: CASKGYDTQYF. DNA of the CDR3: TGTGCCAGCAAAGGTTATGATACGCAGTATTTT.

V gene TRBV25-1 combines with J gene TRBJ2-7; a weak D match, TRBD2 (5 bases). Trimming removed 2 bases from V and 2 bases from J, with 7 bases in between. The CDR3 is 13 amino acids. CDR1 is MGHDK, CDR2 SYGVNS, per germline. Here the CDR3 reads CASSEVGAYEQYF. The CDR3 coding sequence is TGTGCCAGCAGTGAAGTGGGAGCCTACGAGCAGTACTTC.

V and J are TRBV20-1 and TRBJ2-5; the match to TRBD1 covers 10 bases. The CDR3 runs 14 residues. After removal of 2 bases from V and 5 bases from J, the junction contained 5 bases not matched to a gene. Germline values: CDR1 DFQATT, CDR2 SNEGSKA (reference sequence). CDR3 amino acids: CSARRTGGGETQYF. In nucleotides, the CDR3 is TGCAGTGCTAGACGGACAGGGGGGGGGGAGACCCAGTACTTC.

The chain recombines TRBV20-1 with TRBJ1-2; the D gene is possibly TRBD1 (5 bases). V was trimmed by 5 bases and J by 8 bases, leaving 18 bases between them. Germline V gene data show CDR1 as DFQATT and CDR2 as SNEGSKA (reference sequence). CDR3 size: 13 residues. CDR3 region: CSAGGRDWEGYTF. The DNA for the CDR3 is TGCAGTGCTGGAGGCCGGGACTGGGAAGGCTACACCTTC.